The 22 T cell receptor beta chains listed next were all sequenced from one sample in a study of immune cell composition in non-small cell lung cancer. Assay used: immunoSEQ multiplex PCR; TCRdb lists only in-frame clones, some missing. The sample has 15,000 or so clones; just over 75% are singletons. Normal lung was sampled as far from the tumour as possible, at least 3 cm. These data were also reused for a study on CD4 T cells in lung cancer.

The specimen sequenced was non-adjacent lung tissue. The receptors here all came from a human donor with non-small cell lung cancer.

The chain employs TRBV6-1 and TRBJ2-1, with 7 bases that match TRBD1. Losses at the gene ends were 4 bases for V and 9 bases for J; bases not matched to a gene: 6. Germline loops: CDR1 MNHNS, CDR2 SASEGT. The CDR3 has 13 amino acids. The CDR3 region has the DNA TGTGCCAGCAGTGCCAGGGGGAACGGTGAGCAGTTCTTC. Translating it yields CASSARGNGEQFF.

The CDR3 reads CASSQAPMPGAASGYTF. CDR3 nucleotides: TGTGCCAGCAGCCAAGCCCCTATGCCTGGGGCAGCCAGTGGCTACACCTTC. V gene TRBV4-2 combines with J gene TRBJ1-2; the D gene is possibly TRBD1 (5 bases). V was shortened by 1 base and J by 7 bases, with 22 bases between the two germline ends. The CDR3 runs 17 residues. Germline V lookup: CDR1 LGHNA, CDR2 YNFKEQ.

V is TRBV15 and J is TRBJ1-3; 8 nucleotides agree with TRBD1. Germline V lookup: CDR1 LNHNV, CDR2 YYDKDF (reference sequence). The length of the CDR3 is 16 residues. V dropped 1 base and J dropped 2; count of bases not matched to a gene: 4. The DNA of the CDR3 is TGTGCCACCAGCAGAGCGGGACAGGCCCCTGGAAACACCATATATTTT. Amino acid sequence: CATSRAGQAPGNTIYF.

The CDR3 region is CAISAPGAGQETQYF. The CDR3 nucleotides are TGTGCCATCAGCGCCCCGGGAGCGGGACAAGAGACCCAGTACTTC. The chain joins TRBV10-3 to TRBJ2-5; 7 positions match TRBD2. This CDR3 is 15 amino acids long. J lost 2 bases, V lost 6 bases, and 9 bases had no gene match. CDR1 is ENHRY and CDR2 is SYGVKD in the germline V gene.

This chain joins TRBV5-8 and TRBJ2-1, with D possibly TRBD2 on 6 matching bases. The CDR3 is made up of 13 amino acids. The V end was cut by 5 bases, the J end by 7 bases, with 13 bases between. The germline gives CDR1 SGHTS, CDR2 YDEGEE. CDR3 coding DNA: TGTGCCAGCAGGTATATCGGGGGAAATGAGCAGTTCTTC. This encodes CASRYIGGNEQFF.

This clone was recorded once. J is TRBJ2-2 and V is TRBV5-1; no clear D gene. Trimming shortened V by 4 bases and J by 0 bases, and 7 bases separated the two germline ends. Germline V gene data show CDR1 as SGHRS and CDR2 as YFSETQ. The CDR3 consists of 14 residues. CDR3 residues: CASSESSNTGELFF. In DNA form, the CDR3 reads TGCGCCAGCAGCGAGTCCTCGAACACCGGGGAGCTGTTTTTT.

The table lists this clone with a few counts. The chain recombines TRBV20-1 with TRBJ1-1; the D is unclear. The CDR3 covers 11 residues. The germline V gene encodes CDR1 DFQATT and CDR2 SNEGSKA (reference sequence). V was clipped by 6 bases and J by 0 bases, with 5 bases between them. CDR3 amino acids: CSARLNTEAFF. The CDR3 nucleotides read TGCAGTGCCAGACTGAACACTGAAGCTTTCTTT.

The chain recombines TRBV7-3 with TRBJ1-2, with TRBD1 as a possible D gene (5 bases). CDR3 length: 14 amino acids. The V end lost 4 bases, the J end lost 2 bases, and 11 bases lay between the germline ends. Germline CDR1 SGHTA, CDR2 FQGTGA. The CDR3 DNA is TGTGCCAGCAGCTCCCCCGGGACCAACTATGGCTACACCTTC. This sequence encodes CASSSPGTNYGYTF.

The rearrangement links TRBV30 to TRBJ2-1, with 7 nucleotides matching TRBD2. Unmatched junction bases numbered 11, after V lost 5 bases and J lost 4 bases. The germline V gene has CDR1 GTSNPN and CDR2 SVGIG (reference sequence). CDR3 length: 15 amino acids. CDR3 residues: CAWGRLARGYNEQFF. The CDR3, as DNA: TGTGCCTGGGGTCGTTTGGCGCGGGGGTACAATGAGCAGTTCTTC.

The V and J genes are TRBV27 and TRBJ2-2; the D is unclear. This CDR3 contains 13 residues. Germline assignment: CDR1 MNHEY and CDR2 SMNVEV (reference sequence). Trimming removed 0 bases at V and 4 bases at J, with 3 bases between. The CDR3 is CASSLSFTGELFF. The CDR3, as DNA: TGTGCCAGCAGTTTATCGTTCACCGGGGAGCTGTTTTTT.

The chain combines TRBV29-1 with TRBJ1-3, with 7 nucleotides matching TRBD1. The CDR3 is 13 amino acids. From germline, CDR1 is SQVTM and CDR2 ANQGSEA. With V trimmed by 7 bases and J by 2 bases, 5 bases remained unmatched. The CDR3 loop reads CSAQQGTGNTIYF. CDR3 bases: TGCAGCGCCCAACAGGGGACTGGAAACACCATATATTTT.

The V call is TRBV18, the J call TRBJ2-7; 9 bases line up with TRBD1. CDR1 and CDR2 from the germline V gene are KGHSH and LQKENI. This CDR3 region has 15 residues. Trimming at V came to 3 bases and at J to 5 bases, leaving 8 bases not matched to a gene. CDR3 nucleotide sequence: TGTGCCAGCTCACCGGGACAGGGAAGTCGGGACGAGCAGTACTTC. It yields the protein CASSPGQGSRDEQYF.

The chain carries TRBV5-1 and TRBJ2-7; D possibly corresponds to TRBD1 (7 bases). This CDR3 has 15 residues. V was cut by 0 bases and J by 4 bases, with 14 bases left in between. Germline V lookup: CDR1 SGHRS, CDR2 YFSETQ. In nucleotides, the CDR3 is TGCGCCAGCAGCTTGGGCGGGACAGAGGTTTACGAGCAGTACTTC. Translating gives CASSLGGTEVYEQYF.

J is TRBJ1-1 and V is TRBV30; D ambiguous. The CDR3 is 11 residues long. With 5 bases removed from V and 0 bases from J, the gap between germline ends came to 4 bases. CDR1 and CDR2 from the germline V gene are GTSNPN and SVGIG (reference sequence). The CDR3 DNA sequence: TGTGCCTGGGGCATGAACACTGAAGCTTTCTTT. It specifies CAWGMNTEAFF. Together with reference TRBV30 and TRBJ1-1, the CDR3 gives the full variable domain: SQTIHQWPATLVQPVGSPLSLECTVEGTSNPNLYWYRQAAGRGLQLLFYSVGIGQISSEVPQNLSASRPQDRQFILSSKKLLLSDSGFYLCAWGMNTEAFFGQGTRLTVV.

The V call is TRBV7-6, the J call TRBJ2-3; 7 nucleotides match TRBD2. The CDR3 is made up of 16 amino acids. Germline V CDR1 and CDR2: SGHVS, FNYEAQ. After removal of 0 bases from V and 0 bases from J, the junction contained 3 bases not matched to a gene. CDR3 DNA sequence: TGTGCCAGCAGCTTAGCACCTAGCGGTAGCACAGATACGCAGTATTTT. Translation gives CASSLAPSGSTDTQYF.

A few counts support this clone. This rearrangement joins TRBV28 to TRBJ1-2; no firm D call. In germline, CDR1 is MDHEN, CDR2 SYDVKM. Trimming removed 2 bases from V and 14 bases from J, with 15 bases in between. The CDR3 consists of 12 residues. The DNA for the CDR3 is TGTGCCAGCAGTTTAGGCAGTCTTTCTACGACCTTC. It yields the protein CASSLGSLSTTF.

This clone was recorded only once. The genes are TRBV11-3 and TRBJ2-1, with D possibly being TRBD2 (6 bases). The CDR3 is 18 amino acids. V was cut by 5 bases and J by 4 bases, with 24 bases left in between. Germline-derived CDR1 and CDR2 are SGHNT and YENEEA. Written as DNA, the CDR3 is TGTGCCAGCAGCCCCTGGTGGAGGGAAACCCTAGATTACAATGAGCAGTTCTTC. Protein product: CASSPWWRETLDYNEQFF.

The chain has TRBV4-3 and TRBJ1-1, with TRBD1 matching 8 bases. The junction had 5 bases not matched to a gene; V was cut back by 4 bases and J by 4 bases. Germline-derived CDR1 and CDR2 are LGHNA and YSLEER. CDR3 length equals 14 residues. The CDR3 is CASSPYRGSTEAFF. Here the CDR3 DNA reads TGCGCCAGCAGCCCGTACAGGGGGAGCACTGAAGCTTTCTTT.

J is TRBJ2-3 and V is TRBV28; D is possibly TRBD2 (5 bases). CDR3 size: 11 residues. V was trimmed by 7 bases and J by 6 bases, leaving 8 bases between them. The germline V gene has CDR1 MDHEN and CDR2 SYDVKM. Here the CDR3 reads CASTGMDTQYF. In DNA, the CDR3 is TGTGCCAGCACGGGAATGGATACGCAGTATTTT.

The CDR3 DNA is TGTGCCAGCAGCCCCGGGAGTTCCCCCTATGGCTACACCTTC. It yields the protein CASSPGSSPYGYTF. V usage is TRBV7-6 and J usage is TRBJ1-2; D gene unclear. Deletions cut 5 bases from V and 4 bases from J, with 14 bases between. The CDR3 extends over 14 amino acids. Germline CDR1 and CDR2: SGHVS and FNYEAQ. The complete variable domain, with remaining parts taken from reference TRBV7-6 and TRBJ1-2, reads GAGVSQSPRYKVTKRGQDVALRCDPISGHVSLYWYRQALGQGPEFLTYFNYEAQQDKSGLPNDRFSAERPEGSISTLTIQRTEQRDSAMYRCASSPGSSPYGYTFGSGTRLTVV.

The chain employs TRBV5-1 and TRBJ2-2, with D hard to call. V gave up 0 bases and J gave up 2 bases, with 8 bases separating them. Germline V gives CDR1 SGHRS, CDR2 YFSETQ. The CDR3 contains 15 residues. The CDR3 here is CASSLVGFNTGELFF. In DNA form, the CDR3 reads TGCGCCAGCAGCTTGGTGGGTTTTAACACCGGGGAGCTGTTTTTT.

The chain is built from TRBV6-4 and TRBJ1-4, with 9 bases identical to TRBD1. Germline CDR1 is MRHNA and CDR2 is SNTAGT. V shed 6 bases and J 5 bases; nucleotides not matched to a gene: 7. CDR3 size: 15 residues. The DNA for the CDR3 is TGTGCCAGCAGCCGGACAGGGGAGGAGAATGAAAAACTGTTTTTT. This encodes CASSRTGEENEKLFF.